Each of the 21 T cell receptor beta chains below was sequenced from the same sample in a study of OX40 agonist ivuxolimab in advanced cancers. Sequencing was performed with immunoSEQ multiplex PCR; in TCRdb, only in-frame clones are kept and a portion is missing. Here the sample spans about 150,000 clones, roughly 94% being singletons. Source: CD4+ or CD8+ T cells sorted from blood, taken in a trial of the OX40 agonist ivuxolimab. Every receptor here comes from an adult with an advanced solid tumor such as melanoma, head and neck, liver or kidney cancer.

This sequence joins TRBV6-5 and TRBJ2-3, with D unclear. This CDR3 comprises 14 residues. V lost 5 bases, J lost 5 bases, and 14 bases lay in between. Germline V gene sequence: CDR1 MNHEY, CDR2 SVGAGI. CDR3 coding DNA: TGTGCCAGCAGTACATTCGGGCCCGAAGATACGCAGTATTTT. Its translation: CASSTFGPEDTQYF.

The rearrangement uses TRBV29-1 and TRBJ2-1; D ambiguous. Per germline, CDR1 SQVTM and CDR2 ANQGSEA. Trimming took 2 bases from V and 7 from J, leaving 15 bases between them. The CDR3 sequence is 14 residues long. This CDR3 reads CSVERIGSRNEQFF. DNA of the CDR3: TGCAGCGTTGAACGAATAGGGTCCCGAAATGAGCAGTTCTTC.

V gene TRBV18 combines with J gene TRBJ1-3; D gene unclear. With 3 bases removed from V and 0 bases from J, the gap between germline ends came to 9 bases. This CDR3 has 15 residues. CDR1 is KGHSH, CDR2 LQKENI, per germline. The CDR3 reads CASSPTANSGNTIYF. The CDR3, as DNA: TGTGCCAGCTCACCCACCGCCAACTCTGGAAACACCATATATTTT.

The DNA of the CDR3 is TGTGCCAGCTCACCAATGGCAGGGGTGGGGAACACTGAAGCTTTCTTT. Residues: CASSPMAGVGNTEAFF. This chain joins TRBV18 and TRBJ1-1, with D maybe TRBD1 (6 bases). V was shortened by 2 bases and J by 1 base, with 14 bases between the two germline ends. Germline V gene data show CDR1 as KGHSH and CDR2 as LQKENI. The length of the CDR3 is 16 residues.

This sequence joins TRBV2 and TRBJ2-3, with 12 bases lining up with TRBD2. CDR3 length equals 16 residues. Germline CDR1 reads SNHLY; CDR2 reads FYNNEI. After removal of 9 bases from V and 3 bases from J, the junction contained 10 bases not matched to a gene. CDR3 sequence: CARGVTSGRSTDTQYF. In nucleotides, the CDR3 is TGTGCCAGGGGGGTGACTAGCGGGAGAAGTACAGATACGCAGTATTTT.

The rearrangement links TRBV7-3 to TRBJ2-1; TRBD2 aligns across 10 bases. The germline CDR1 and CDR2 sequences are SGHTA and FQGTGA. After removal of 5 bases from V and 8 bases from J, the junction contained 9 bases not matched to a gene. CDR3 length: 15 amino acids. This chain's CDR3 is CASSPTSGIGDEQFF. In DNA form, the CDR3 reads TGTGCCAGCAGCCCCACTAGCGGGATTGGCGATGAGCAGTTCTTC.

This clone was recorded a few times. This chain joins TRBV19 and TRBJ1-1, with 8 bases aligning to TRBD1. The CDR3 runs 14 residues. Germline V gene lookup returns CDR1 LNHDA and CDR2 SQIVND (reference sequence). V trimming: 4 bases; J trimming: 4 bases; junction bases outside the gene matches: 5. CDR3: CASSKGQDVTEAFF. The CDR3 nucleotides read TGTGCCAGTAGTAAGGGACAGGATGTCACTGAAGCTTTCTTT.

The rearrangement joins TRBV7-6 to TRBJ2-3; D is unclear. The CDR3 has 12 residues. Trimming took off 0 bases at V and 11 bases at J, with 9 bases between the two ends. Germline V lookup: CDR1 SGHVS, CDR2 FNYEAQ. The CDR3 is CASSLAGIGQYF. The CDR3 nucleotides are TGTGCCAGCAGCTTAGCGGGTATCGGGCAGTATTTT.

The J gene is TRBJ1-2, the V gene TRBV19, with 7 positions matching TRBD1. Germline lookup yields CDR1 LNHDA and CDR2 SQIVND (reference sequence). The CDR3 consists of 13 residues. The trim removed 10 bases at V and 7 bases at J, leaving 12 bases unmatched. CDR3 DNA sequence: TGTGCCACACAAACGGGCTCAGGGGGTGGCTACACCTTC. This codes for CATQTGSGGGYTF.

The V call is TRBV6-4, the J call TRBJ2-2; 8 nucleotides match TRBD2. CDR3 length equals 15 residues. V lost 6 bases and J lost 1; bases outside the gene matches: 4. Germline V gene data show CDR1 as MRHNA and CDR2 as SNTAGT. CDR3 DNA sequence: TGTGCCAGCAGCCCCCTAGCGGGGAACACCGGGGAGCTGTTTTTT. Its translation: CASSPLAGNTGELFF.

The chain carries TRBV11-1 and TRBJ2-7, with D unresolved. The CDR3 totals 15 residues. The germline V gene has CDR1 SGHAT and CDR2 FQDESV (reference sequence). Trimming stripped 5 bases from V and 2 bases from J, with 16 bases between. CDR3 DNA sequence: TGTGCCAGCAGCACTACGGGCGGTGGTGCCTACGAGCAGTACTTC. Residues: CASSTTGGGAYEQYF.

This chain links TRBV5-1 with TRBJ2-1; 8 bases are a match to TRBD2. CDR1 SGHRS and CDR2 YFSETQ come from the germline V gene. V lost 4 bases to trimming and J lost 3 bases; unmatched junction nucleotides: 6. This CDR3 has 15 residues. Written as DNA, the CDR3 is TGCGCCAGCAGCCCGGGACTAGGAGACTACAATGAGCAGTTCTTC. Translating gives CASSPGLGDYNEQFF.

In DNA, the CDR3 is TGTGCCAGCAGTGACAGCGGTGGGGGAACAGATACGCAGTATTTT. It codes for CASSDSGGGTDTQYF. The chain combines TRBV6-4 with TRBJ2-3; D tentatively reads TRBD1 or TRBD2 (5 bases each). Trimming removed 2 bases at V and 3 bases at J, with 12 bases between. Germline lookup yields CDR1 MRHNA and CDR2 SNTAGT. The CDR3 is 15 amino acids.

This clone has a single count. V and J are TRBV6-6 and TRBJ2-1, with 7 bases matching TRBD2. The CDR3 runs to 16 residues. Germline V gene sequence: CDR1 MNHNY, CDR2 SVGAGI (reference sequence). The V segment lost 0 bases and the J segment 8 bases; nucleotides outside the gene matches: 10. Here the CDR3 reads CASSYSGSSGGDEQFF. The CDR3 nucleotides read TGTGCCAGCAGTTACTCTGGGTCTAGCGGTGGGGATGAGCAGTTCTTC.

The CDR3 loop reads CASSFKGARGYTF. In nucleotides, the CDR3 is TGTGCCAGCAGTTTTAAGGGGGCGCGCGGCTACACCTTC. V and J are TRBV27 and TRBJ1-2; 7 bases map to TRBD1. Unmatched junction bases numbered 6, after V lost 3 bases and J lost 8 bases. The germline CDR1 and CDR2 sequences are MNHEY and SMNVEV (reference sequence). This CDR3 contains 13 residues.

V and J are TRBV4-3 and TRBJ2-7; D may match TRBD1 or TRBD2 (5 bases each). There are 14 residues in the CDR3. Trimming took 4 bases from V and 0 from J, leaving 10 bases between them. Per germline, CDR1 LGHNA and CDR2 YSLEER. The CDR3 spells CASSRGKNSYEQYF. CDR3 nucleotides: TGCGCCAGCAGCCGGGGGAAAAACTCCTACGAGCAGTACTTC.

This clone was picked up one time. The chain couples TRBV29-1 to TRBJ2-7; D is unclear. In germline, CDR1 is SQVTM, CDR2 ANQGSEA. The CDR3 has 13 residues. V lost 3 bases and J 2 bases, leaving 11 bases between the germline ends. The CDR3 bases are TGCAGCGTTGAGGTCCGACCACCCTACGAGCAGTACTTC. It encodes CSVEVRPPYEQYF.

The CDR3 loop reads CASSWTVSFSGANVLTF. The CDR3 DNA is TGTGCCAGCAGCTGGACAGTAAGCTTCTCTGGGGCCAACGTCCTGACTTTC. The V gene is TRBV7-2, the J gene TRBJ2-6, with D possibly matching TRBD1 (6 bases). Germline V gene data show CDR1 as SGHTA and CDR2 as FQGNSA. V lost 4 bases, J lost 0 bases, and 13 bases lay in between. This CDR3 contains 17 residues.

The DNA of the CDR3 is TGTGCCAGCAGCTGGGGGATGGGGAGCATCACAGATACGCAGTATTTT. Amino acids: CASSWGMGSITDTQYF. The chain links TRBV5-4 to TRBJ2-3; D assignment may be TRBD1 or TRBD2 (5 bases each). The CDR3 is made up of 16 amino acids. Germline V gene lookup returns CDR1 SGHNT and CDR2 YYREEE (reference sequence). V dropped 3 bases and J dropped 2 bases, with 16 bases sitting between them.

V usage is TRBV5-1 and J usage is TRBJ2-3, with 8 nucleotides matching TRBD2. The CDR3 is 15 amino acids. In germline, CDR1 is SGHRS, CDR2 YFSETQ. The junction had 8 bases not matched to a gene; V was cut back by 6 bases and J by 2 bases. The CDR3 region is CASNPGTRYTDTQYF. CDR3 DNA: TGCGCCAGCAACCCCGGGACTAGGTACACAGATACGCAGTATTTT.

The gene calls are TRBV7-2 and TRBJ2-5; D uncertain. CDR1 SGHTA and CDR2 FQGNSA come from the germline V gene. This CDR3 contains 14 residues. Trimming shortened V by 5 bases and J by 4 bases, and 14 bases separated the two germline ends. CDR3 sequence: CASSPGDSPETQYF. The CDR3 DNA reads TGTGCCAGCAGCCCCGGCGACTCCCCAGAGACCCAGTACTTC.